The 2 T cell receptor beta chains below were found in one sample sequenced in a study of cytomegalovirus exposure and HLA in healthy donors. Vbeta (60) and Jbeta (13) primers were used in the PCR. Libraries were prepared by immunoSEQ multiplex PCR; TCRdb keeps only in-frame clonotypes and omits some of them. This table lists 180,000 or so clones. What was sequenced was PBMCs. The receptors stem from a boy between 5 and 17 years old in good health and CMV-seronegative.

The chain has TRBV5-6 and TRBJ1-2; D unclear. Germline CDR1 SGHDT, CDR2 YYEEEE. The CDR3 runs 13 residues. Trimming removed 4 bases from V and 8 bases from J, with 15 bases in between. The CDR3 nucleotides are TGTGCCAGCAGCCCCGCGGATTCGAGGGGCTACACCTTC. It translates to CASSPADSRGYTF.

J is TRBJ1-1 and V is TRBV5-1; tentative D call: TRBD1 (6 bases). This CDR3 region has 14 residues. The ends were cut back, 2 bases at V and 5 bases at J, with 13 bases in the middle. Per germline, CDR1 SGHRS and CDR2 YFSETQ. For the CDR3, the DNA is TGCGCCAGCAGCTTAGGGGGGGCGGAGACTGAAGCTTTCTTT. Residues: CASSLGGAETEAFF.